Each of the 25 T cell receptor beta chains below was sequenced from the same sample in a study of cytomegalovirus exposure and HLA in healthy donors. Primers for the PCR totalled 60 Vbeta and 13 Jbeta. Clones were sequenced by immunoSEQ multiplex PCR, and TCRdb holds only the in-frame ones, with some missing. The profile shows about 130,000 clones, 78% of them singletons. Sequenced: PBMCs. The source of these receptors is a female donor in good health and CMV-seronegative.

This chain links TRBV10-3 with TRBJ1-1; 12 bases map to TRBD1. V shed 9 bases, J shed 0 bases, and the junction held 2 bases outside the gene matches. The CDR3 sequence is 14 residues long. Germline-derived CDR1 and CDR2 are ENHRY and SYGVKD. The chain's CDR3 is CAMGQGALNTEAFF. The CDR3 DNA is TGTGCCATGGGACAGGGGGCTTTGAACACTGAAGCTTTCTTT.

This sequence joins TRBV7-9 and TRBJ2-5; 11 bases are a match to TRBD2. Looked up from germline, CDR1 is SEHNR and CDR2 is FQNEAQ (reference sequence). This CDR3 contains 15 residues. Trimming at V came to 5 bases and at J to 3 bases, leaving 5 bases not matched to a gene. CDR3 loop: CASSELAGGKETQYF. As DNA, the CDR3 is TGTGCCAGCAGCGAGCTAGCGGGAGGCAAAGAGACCCAGTACTTC.

V is TRBV9 and J is TRBJ2-7; 8 nucleotides match TRBD1. The CDR3 is 15 residues long. CDR1 is SGDLS, CDR2 YYNGEE, per germline. Losses at the gene ends were 0 bases for V and 6 bases for J; bases not matched to a gene: 8. CDR3 coding DNA: TGTGCCAGCAGCGTAGATCCCGACAGGGGAGGCGAGCAGTACTTC. It translates to CASSVDPDRGGEQYF.

This chain joins TRBV6-1 and TRBJ1-4; D might be TRBD1 (5 bases). Germline V gene lookup returns CDR1 MNHNS and CDR2 SASEGT. The length of the CDR3 is 16 residues. V gave up 1 base and J gave up 11 bases, with 20 bases separating them. This CDR3 is CASSEDSMLWRGKLFF. The CDR3, as DNA: TGTGCCAGCAGTGAAGATAGTATGTTGTGGAGGGGTAAACTGTTTTTT.

The chain has TRBV10-1 and TRBJ2-7; the match to TRBD1 covers 9 bases. This CDR3 region has 14 residues. Losses at the gene ends were 7 bases for V and 2 bases for J; bases not matched to a gene: 6. CDR1 is WNHNN and CDR2 is SYGVQD in the germline V gene (reference sequence). CDR3 sequence reads: CASIPTGGTYEQYF. The DNA for the CDR3 is TGCGCCAGCATTCCGACAGGGGGTACCTACGAGCAGTACTTC.

This clone was seen many times. J is TRBJ1-2 and V is TRBV5-1; 11 nucleotides line up with TRBD1. V dropped 0 bases and J dropped 7; count of bases not matched to a gene: 5. The CDR3 spans 15 residues. Looked up from germline, CDR1 is SGHRS and CDR2 is YFSETQ. DNA of the CDR3: TGCGCCAGCAGCTTGGGCGTGGACAGGGGGCTTGGCTACACCTTC. It is translated as CASSLGVDRGLGYTF.

J is TRBJ1-1 and V is TRBV6-5; maybe TRBD1 (6 bases). V lost 4 bases and J lost 0, with 6 bases in between. The CDR3 totals 13 residues. Germline values: CDR1 MNHEY, CDR2 SVGAGI. The CDR3 DNA is TGTGCCAGCAGTTGGGGGCTGAACACTGAAGCTTTCTTT. Translated, it gives CASSWGLNTEAFF.

The rearrangement uses TRBV30 and TRBJ1-1; D gene unclear. CDR1 and CDR2 from the germline V gene are GTSNPN and SVGIG (reference sequence). The CDR3 is 13 amino acids. Deletions cut 0 bases from V and 5 bases from J, with 10 bases between. In DNA form, the CDR3 reads TGTGCCTGGAGTGTAACCCCGGGGACTGAAGCTTTCTTT. Translation gives CAWSVTPGTEAFF.

This CDR3 reads CSVPTGLVGNEQFF. CDR3 nucleotides: TGCAGCGTTCCCACGGGACTAGTAGGAAACGAGCAGTTCTTC. The chain has TRBV29-1 and TRBJ2-1, with 8 bases fitting TRBD2. This CDR3 is built from 14 residues. After removal of 5 bases from V and 10 bases from J, the junction contained 13 bases not matched to a gene. CDR1 is SQVTM and CDR2 is ANQGSEA in the germline V gene.

The CDR3 coding sequence is TGTGCCAGCAGCCTGGGACAGAGCACTGAAGCTTTCTTT. Translation gives CASSLGQSTEAFF. The chain is built from TRBV7-3 and TRBJ1-1, with 7 bases identical to TRBD1. The CDR3 spans 13 residues. V trimming: 5 bases; J trimming: 4 bases; junction bases outside the gene matches: 4. Germline V gene data show CDR1 as SGHTA and CDR2 as FQGTGA.

V usage is TRBV7-9 and J usage is TRBJ2-1; TRBD2 is a possible D gene (6 bases). Germline-derived CDR1 and CDR2 are SEHNR and FQNEAQ (reference sequence). The CDR3 totals 13 residues. V was shortened by 4 bases and J by 10 bases, with 14 bases between the two germline ends. CDR3 sequence: CASSSESGGEQFF. CDR3 bases: TGTGCCAGCAGCTCCGAGAGTGGAGGGGAGCAGTTCTTC.

This sequence joins TRBV30 and TRBJ2-7; TRBD2 aligns across 12 bases. The CDR3 spans 17 residues. Per germline, CDR1 GTSNPN and CDR2 SVGIG (reference sequence). V shed 0 bases and J 5 bases; nucleotides not matched to a gene: 11. The CDR3: CAWSVPFRTSGTHEQYF. Here the CDR3 DNA reads TGTGCCTGGAGTGTACCCTTCAGGACTAGCGGGACCCACGAGCAGTACTTC.

The rearrangement uses TRBV6-5 and TRBJ1-3; weak D call: TRBD1 (5 bases). The CDR3 runs to 15 residues. Trimming pared 2 bases from V and 4 bases from J, leaving 12 bases between. Germline V gene data show CDR1 as MNHEY and CDR2 as SVGAGI. DNA of the CDR3: TGTGCCAGCAGTTACGAACAGGCCGGGGGAAACACCATATATTTT. It specifies CASSYEQAGGNTIYF.

This clone turned up a few times. The chain recombines TRBV2 with TRBJ2-5; maybe TRBD1 (6 bases). V was shortened by 8 bases and J by 2 bases, with 9 bases between the two germline ends. The CDR3 is 12 residues long. CDR1 is SNHLY, CDR2 FYNNEI, per germline. CDR3 sequence reads: CASQRGQETQYF. The CDR3 DNA reads TGTGCCAGCCAAAGGGGGCAAGAGACCCAGTACTTC.

CDR3 DNA sequence: TGTGCCAGCAAGGAAAATTGGAGCCAAGAGACCCAGTACTTC. This translates into CASKENWSQETQYF. The chain recombines TRBV6-1 with TRBJ2-5; D remains unclear. Germline V gene lookup returns CDR1 MNHNS and CDR2 SASEGT. The germline V and J ends were trimmed by 7 bases and 1 base, with 13 bases remaining between them. This CDR3 contains 14 residues.

This CDR3 reads CASSPTRVPSSYNEQFF. The CDR3 DNA sequence: TGCGCCAGCAGCCCGACGCGGGTGCCGAGCTCCTACAATGAGCAGTTCTTC. V gene TRBV4-3 combines with J gene TRBJ2-1, with D possibly being TRBD2 (5 bases). The V end lost 4 bases, the J end lost 0 bases, and 16 bases lay between the germline ends. In germline, CDR1 is LGHNA, CDR2 YSLEER. The CDR3 runs to 17 residues.

CDR3 protein: CASSYDRTNQPQHF. The DNA of the CDR3 is TGTGCCAGCAGTTACGACAGAACCAATCAGCCCCAGCATTTT. The chain is built from TRBV6-5 and TRBJ1-5; D is perhaps TRBD1 (5 bases). Trimming took 2 bases from V and 3 from J, leaving 8 bases between them. Per the germline V gene, CDR1 is MNHEY and CDR2 is SVGAGI. The CDR3 loop spans 14 amino acids.

The J gene is TRBJ1-5, the V gene TRBV7-2; D gene uncertain. Germline loops: CDR1 SGHTA, CDR2 FQGNSA. V was shortened by 3 bases and J by 2 bases, with 11 bases between the two germline ends. The CDR3 covers 15 residues. The CDR3 here is CASSFNTGGNQPQHF. The CDR3 bases are TGTGCCAGCAGCTTCAATACGGGTGGCAATCAGCCCCAGCATTTT.

The chain couples TRBV5-6 to TRBJ1-1; D gene uncertain. V lost 0 bases and J lost 8, with 14 bases in between. This CDR3 comprises 14 residues. CDR1 is SGHDT, CDR2 YYEEEE, per germline. CDR3 sequence reads: CASSLVAAPLEAFF. CDR3 DNA: TGTGCCAGCAGCTTGGTGGCCGCGCCACTAGAAGCTTTCTTT.

The V and J genes are TRBV27 and TRBJ2-1, with TRBD1 identical over 9 bases. The CDR3 length is 15 residues. Germline trimming cut 2 bases from V and 7 bases from J; bases unmatched to any gene: 6. Looked up from germline, CDR1 is MNHEY and CDR2 is SMNVEV (reference sequence). The CDR3 nucleotides are TGTGCCAGCAGTTTAGGGACAGGGTCGTGGAATGAGCAGTTCTTC. Amino acid sequence: CASSLGTGSWNEQFF.

This rearrangement joins TRBV9 to TRBJ2-7, with TRBD1 as a possible D gene (6 bases). Germline lookup yields CDR1 SGDLS and CDR2 YYNGEE. The germline V and J ends were trimmed by 1 base and 1 base, with 12 bases remaining between them. The CDR3 contains 15 residues. The CDR3 sequence is CASSVSGEPSYEQYF. Here the CDR3 DNA reads TGTGCCAGCAGCGTATCAGGGGAACCTTCCTACGAGCAGTACTTC.

V gene TRBV2 combines with J gene TRBJ2-1; D may be TRBD2 (6 bases). The CDR3 loop spans 17 amino acids. The germline gives CDR1 SNHLY, CDR2 FYNNEI. V was pared by 4 bases and J by 0 bases, with 16 bases between. CDR3 DNA sequence: TGTGCCAGCAGTGTCCTCGGGGGAGCGTTCTCCTACAATGAGCAGTTCTTC. Its protein product is CASSVLGGAFSYNEQFF.

This clone was observed a few times. This rearrangement joins TRBV6-5 to TRBJ2-1; D possibly corresponds to TRBD2 (6 bases). Trimming removed 2 bases from V and 9 bases from J, with 17 bases in between. There are 15 residues in the CDR3. Per germline, CDR1 MNHEY and CDR2 SVGAGI. The CDR3 DNA reads as TGTGCCAGCAGTTACGGTCCCGGGAGCAGAGGTGAGCAGTTCTTC. Translation: CASSYGPGSRGEQFF.

This clone was recorded only once. Distinct nucleotide sequences in the sample also encode this CDR3. The chain uses TRBV7-2 and TRBJ1-1; TRBD1 might be the D (5 bases). The germline V and J ends were trimmed by 3 bases and 2 bases, with 13 bases remaining between them. The CDR3 is made up of 15 amino acids. CDR1 and CDR2 (germline): SGHTA, FQGNSA. In DNA form, the CDR3 reads TGTGCCAGCAGCTTCCCAAGGGGCCTAAACACTGAAGCTTTCTTT. Protein sequence: CASSFPRGLNTEAFF.

The rearrangement joins TRBV27 to TRBJ2-3; a weak D match, TRBD2 (6 bases). This CDR3 contains 16 residues. Germline CDR1 is MNHEY and CDR2 is SMNVEV (reference sequence). Deletions cut 7 bases from V and 2 bases from J, with 19 bases between. CDR3: CASTAPGREHTDTQYF. CDR3 nucleotide sequence: TGTGCCAGCACCGCGCCGGGCCGGGAGCACACAGATACGCAGTATTTT.